The 26 T cell receptor beta chains reported below all come from one sample, sequenced in a study of blood T cell repertoires in COVID-19. Profiled with immunoSEQ multiplex PCR; TCRdb holds only in-frame clones, not every one. The sample yields 200,000 or so clones, roughly 86% seen once. Sequencing used peripheral blood. The receptors were sampled from a woman in her sixties with acute or convalescent COVID-19.

V usage is TRBV5-1 and J usage is TRBJ2-1, with 7 bases lining up with TRBD1. The CDR3 length is 15 residues. Germline V gene lookup returns CDR1 SGHRS and CDR2 YFSETQ. The ends lost 4 bases at V and 0 bases at J; junction bases unmatched: 4. CDR3 residues: CASSRDSSSYNEQFF. For the CDR3, the DNA is TGCGCCAGCAGCCGGGACAGCAGCTCCTACAATGAGCAGTTCTTC. Based on the CDR3 plus reference TRBV5-1 and TRBJ2-1, the full variable domain is KAGVTQTPRYLIKTRGQQVTLSCSPISGHRSVSWYQQTPGQGLQFLFEYFSETQRNKGNFPGRFSGRQFSNSRSEMNVSTLELGDSALYLCASSRDSSSYNEQFFGPGTRLTVL.

The chain employs TRBV6-2 or TRBV6-3 and TRBJ2-7; 12 bases match TRBD2. The V gene end was trimmed by 5 bases and the J gene end by 2 bases; junction bases not matched to a gene: 1. Germline CDR1 reads MNHEY; CDR2 reads SVGEGT. The CDR3 spans 14 residues. The CDR3 protein is CASSLAGGTYEQYF. The CDR3 region has the DNA TGTGCCAGCAGTCTAGCGGGAGGGACCTACGAGCAGTACTTC.

The chain combines TRBV27 with TRBJ1-2; 7 bases match TRBD1. CDR3 length equals 14 residues. CDR1 MNHEY and CDR2 SMNVEV come from the germline V gene (reference sequence). With 5 bases clipped from V and 4 bases from J, the junction kept 7 bases outside the gene matches. The CDR3 bases are TGTGCCAGCAGTCCGTACAGGGGTGGCTATGGCTACACCTTC. This sequence encodes CASSPYRGGYGYTF.

This sequence joins TRBV18 and TRBJ1-3; 9 bases line up with TRBD1. This CDR3 is built from 17 residues. J lost 0 bases, V lost 4 bases, and 7 bases had no gene match. The germline CDR1 and CDR2 sequences are KGHSH and LQKENI. The CDR3, as DNA: TGTGCCAGCTCACAACCGGGACAGGGCCACTCTGGAAACACCATATATTTT. As protein: CASSQPGQGHSGNTIYF.

V and J are TRBV7-8 and TRBJ2-1, with D unclear. The CDR3 loop spans 16 amino acids. The germline gives CDR1 SGHVS, CDR2 FQNEAQ. The V and J ends lost 1 base and 0 bases respectively, with 10 bases between them. CDR3 protein: CASSLDALSSYNEQFF. CDR3 bases: TGTGCCAGCAGCTTAGATGCCCTAAGCTCCTACAATGAGCAGTTCTTC.

The V gene is TRBV23-1, the J gene TRBJ1-1; 8 nucleotides line up with TRBD1. TRBV23-1 has ORF status, its function being uncertain. The V segment lost 0 bases and the J segment 2 bases; nucleotides outside the gene matches: 2. The CDR3 consists of 15 residues. CDR3 sequence: CASSQSQGANTEAFF. CDR3 DNA: TGCGCCAGCAGTCAATCGCAGGGGGCTAACACTGAAGCTTTCTTT.

The chain uses TRBV19 and TRBJ2-7; 9 bases match TRBD1. This CDR3 contains 13 residues. Germline V CDR1 and CDR2: LNHDA, SQIVND (reference sequence). V dropped 5 bases and J dropped 3; count of bases not matched to a gene: 2. CDR3 coding DNA: TGTGCCAGTAGTTCGGGACAGGGCTACGAGCAGTACTTC. Amino acid sequence: CASSSGQGYEQYF.

The chain joins TRBV6-5 to TRBJ1-3; weak D call: TRBD1 (6 bases). The germline V and J ends were trimmed by 2 bases and 2 bases, with 7 bases remaining between them. The CDR3 covers 14 residues. Looked up from germline, CDR1 is MNHEY and CDR2 is SVGAGI. The CDR3 reads CASSYQGTGNTIYF. The CDR3 DNA reads as TGTGCCAGCAGTTACCAGGGGACTGGAAACACCATATATTTT.

The chain joins TRBV14 to TRBJ1-6, with 7 bases identical to TRBD1. This CDR3 region has 15 residues. CDR1 is SGHDN and CDR2 is FVKESK in the germline V gene. Germline trimming cut 2 bases from V and 11 bases from J; bases unmatched to any gene: 9. Here the CDR3 reads CASSQRGPQGTPLHF. CDR3 coding DNA: TGTGCCAGCAGCCAAAGGGGCCCACAGGGGACACCCCTCCACTTT.

This sequence joins TRBV30 and TRBJ1-4; D might be TRBD1 (6 bases). This CDR3 contains 14 residues. Germline V gene lookup returns CDR1 GTSNPN and CDR2 SVGIG (reference sequence). V lost 2 bases, J lost 10 bases, and 17 bases lay in between. The CDR3 DNA sequence: TGTGCCTGGAGTACCACAGGGTCGGGAAGAAAACTGTTTTTT. This gives the protein CAWSTTGSGRKLFF.

This clone came up once. This rearrangement joins TRBV3-1 (or the pseudogene TRBV3-2) to TRBJ1-3; D unclear. The CDR3 spans 13 residues. The V end lost 0 bases, the J end lost 8 bases, and 8 bases lay between the germline ends. Germline CDR1 reads LGHDT; CDR2 reads YNNKEL (reference sequence). CDR3 bases: TGTGCCAGCAGCCAAGAATCTACCCACACCATATATTTT. It encodes CASSQESTHTIYF.

The chain joins TRBV6-4 to TRBJ2-1, with no clear D. Germline V gives CDR1 MRHNA, CDR2 SNTAGT. This CDR3 is built from 11 residues. Trimming removed 4 bases at V and 15 bases at J, with 13 bases between. DNA of the CDR3: TGTGCCAGCAGTGCCCCGCTACGGGTGTTCTTC. It translates to CASSAPLRVFF.

The V and J genes are TRBV6-2 or TRBV6-3 and TRBJ2-1; D is unresolved. Trimming removed 6 bases at V and 5 bases at J, with 11 bases between. This CDR3 has 13 residues. CDR1 and CDR2 (germline): MNHEY, SVGEGT. The CDR3 region has the DNA TGTGCCAGCAGCATACTACGAAACAATGAGCAGTTCTTC. Residues: CASSILRNNEQFF.

The V and J genes are TRBV9 and TRBJ2-5; 7 bases fit TRBD2. Germline values: CDR1 SGDLS, CDR2 YYNGEE. This CDR3 is 14 amino acids long. V lost 0 bases and J lost 3; bases outside the gene matches: 2. CDR3 region: CASSVGAGEETQYF. The CDR3 DNA reads TGTGCCAGCAGCGTAGGCGCGGGAGAAGAGACCCAGTACTTC. The full variable domain, rest sourced from reference TRBV9 and TRBJ2-5, is DSGVTQTPKHLITATGQRVTLRCSPRSGDLSVYWYQQSLDQGLQFLIQYYNGEERAKGNILERFSAQQFPDLHSELNLSSLELGDSALYFCASSVGAGEETQYFGPGTRLLVL.

The chain joins TRBV14 to TRBJ2-1; 7 bases match TRBD1. Germline CDR1 and CDR2: SGHDN and FVKESK. CDR3 length equals 16 residues. The V and J ends lost 4 bases and 7 bases, in that order; junction bases with no gene match: 13. CDR3 DNA: TGTGCCAGCAGCCCCCCTCCGACAGGGCCGAGGAATGAGCAGTTCTTC. It yields the protein CASSPPPTGPRNEQFF.

V and J are TRBV7-6 and TRBJ1-1; a weak D match, TRBD1 (5 bases). The CDR3 consists of 13 residues. Looked up from germline, CDR1 is SGHVS and CDR2 is FNYEAQ. Trimming took off 2 bases at V and 1 base at J, with 5 bases between the two ends. Written as DNA, the CDR3 is TGTGCCAGCAGCTTAACAGGGAACACTGAAGCTTTCTTT. This encodes CASSLTGNTEAFF.

This chain connects TRBV5-4 to TRBJ1-6, with D possibly matching TRBD1 (5 bases). The germline V gene has CDR1 SGHNT and CDR2 YYREEE (reference sequence). V lost 0 bases, J lost 13 bases, and 14 bases lay in between. The CDR3 contains 14 residues. CDR3 nucleotide sequence: TGTGCCAGCAGCTTGGTAGGGGACGGAGGGCCCCTCCACTTT. Protein: CASSLVGDGGPLHF.

The CDR3 nucleotides are TGTGCCAGCAGTTTATATGTAGAGGGAGCTTTCTTT. This gives the protein CASSLYVEGAFF. The chain carries TRBV28 and TRBJ1-1, with unresolved D. Germline values: CDR1 MDHEN, CDR2 SYDVKM. This CDR3 is 12 amino acids long. The ends were cut back, 1 base at V and 10 bases at J, with 10 bases in the middle. Together with reference TRBV28 and TRBJ1-1, the CDR3 gives the full variable domain: DVKVTQSSRYLVKRTGEKVFLECVQDMDHENMFWYRQDPGLGLRLIYFSYDVKMKEKGDIPEGYSVSREKKERFSLILESASTNQTSMYLCASSLYVEGAFFGQGTRLTVV.

This chain's CDR3 is CASSIGGRAGNNEQFF. Written as DNA, the CDR3 is TGTGCCAGTAGTATTGGTGGGAGGGCCGGTAACAATGAGCAGTTCTTC. This chain links TRBV19 with TRBJ2-1; 7 bases line up with TRBD2. The germline V gene has CDR1 LNHDA and CDR2 SQIVND (reference sequence). This CDR3 is built from 16 residues. J gave up 5 bases and V 3 bases, and 10 bases lay outside the gene matches.

The chain joins TRBV11-2 to TRBJ2-3; D possibly corresponds to TRBD1 (7 bases). Germline CDR1 is SGHAT and CDR2 is FQNNGV. V was trimmed by 0 bases and J by 2 bases, leaving 18 bases between them. The CDR3 loop spans 18 amino acids. The CDR3 DNA sequence: TGTGCCAGCAGCTTAGAGTCAGGAGGGGGCGGGATCACAGATACGCAGTATTTT. It codes for CASSLESGGGGITDTQYF. Drawing the rest from reference TRBV11-2 and TRBJ2-3, the complete variable domain is EAGVAQSPRYKIIEKRQSVAFWCNPISGHATLYWYQQILGQGPKLLIQFQNNGVVDDSQLPKDRFSAERLKGVDSTLKIQPAKLEDSAVYLCASSLESGGGGITDTQYFGPGTRLTVL.

With regard to this clone: One junction end disagrees with the germline gene, perhaps due to a read error. Distinct nucleotide sequences in the sample also encode this CDR3. This chain joins TRBV25-1 and TRBJ1-2, with 10 bases aligning to TRBD1. The CDR3 contains 17 residues. Germline V CDR1 and CDR2: MGHDK, SYGVNS. CDR3 in amino acids: CASSGLRQGARDYGYTF. The CDR3 DNA is TGTGCCAGCAGTGGGCTCCGACAGGGGGCGCGGGATTATGGCTACACCTTT.

V is TRBV29-1 and J is TRBJ2-3; 7 nucleotides match TRBD2. Germline V CDR1 and CDR2: SQVTM, ANQGSEA. After removal of 7 bases from V and 0 bases from J, the junction contained 10 bases not matched to a gene. CDR3 length: 15 amino acids. For the CDR3, the DNA is TGCAGCGCCATGCTCGGGACTATGAGCACAGATACGCAGTATTTT. Protein product: CSAMLGTMSTDTQYF.

The V and J genes are TRBV2 and TRBJ2-2; D may be TRBD1 (6 bases). With 5 bases removed from V and 11 bases from J, the gap between germline ends came to 21 bases. The CDR3 has 15 residues. Germline CDR1 and CDR2: SNHLY and FYNNEI. In nucleotides, the CDR3 is TGTGCCAGCAGTAGACAGGAACCACGGATGGCTGAGCTGTTTTTT. Translation: CASSRQEPRMAELFF.

This clone was seen just once. J is TRBJ2-7 and V is TRBV5-6; 7 nucleotides match TRBD1. Trimming took 1 base from V and 6 from J; bases not matched to a gene: 7. This CDR3 has 14 residues. The germline V gene encodes CDR1 SGHDT and CDR2 YYEEEE. CDR3 in amino acids: CASSLSDTGVEQYF. CDR3 DNA: TGTGCCAGCAGCTTGTCCGATACAGGGGTCGAGCAGTACTTC.

The chain uses TRBV9 and TRBJ2-3; tentatively, D is TRBD2 (5 bases). The CDR3 runs 15 residues. Germline CDR1 is SGDLS and CDR2 is YYNGEE. V lost 1 base to trimming and J lost 2 bases, with 11 bases between them. The CDR3, as DNA: TGTGCCAGCAGCGTAAGCGCGGGCCACACAGATACGCAGTATTTT. This encodes CASSVSAGHTDTQYF. The whole variable domain, filled in from reference TRBV9 and TRBJ2-3, reads DSGVTQTPKHLITATGQRVTLRCSPRSGDLSVYWYQQSLDQGLQFLIQYYNGEERAKGNILERFSAQQFPDLHSELNLSSLELGDSALYFCASSVSAGHTDTQYFGPGTRLTVL.

This rearrangement joins TRBV9 to TRBJ2-1; no clear D gene. Deletions cut 0 bases from V and 1 base from J, with 20 bases between. CDR1 SGDLS and CDR2 YYNGEE come from the germline V gene. The CDR3 is 19 amino acids. This CDR3 is CASSVVRPVVGGSYNEQFF. The CDR3 bases are TGTGCCAGCAGCGTAGTTCGGCCGGTTGTTGGCGGTTCCTACAATGAGCAGTTCTTC.